This TCR beta chain was profiled in a study of tissue T cells after allogeneic stem cell transplantation. Study-wide context: Pathologist H&E review favored samples with visible lymphocytes for sequencing among multiple samples.

Clones were sequenced by immunoSEQ multiplex PCR, and TCRdb holds only the in-frame ones, with some missing. The sample consists of 900 to 1,500 clones, around two thirds of them appearing once. The CDR3 has 15 residues. Per the germline V gene, CDR1 is SGDLS and CDR2 is YYNGEE. The germline V and J ends were trimmed by 4 bases and 3 bases, with 14 bases remaining between them. To note about this clone: Its antigen is not known.

Study-level points and caveats: Within patients, tissue anatomy strongly shaped TCR repertoire composition. Across patients, clones rarely overlapped, yet motif clusters were shared tissue-specifically. Alloreactivity or antigen specificity of tissue TCRs was not determined; some clones might be host cells.

This clonotype was obtained from an older male patient with steroid-refractory graft-versus-host disease after an allogeneic stem cell transplant. These T cells may partly come from the graft donor. The input for sequencing was skin, taken at autopsy. This sequence joins TRBV9 and TRBJ1-3, with D unresolved. For the CDR3, the DNA is TGTGCCAGCAGCTCCGATTTATTACTTGGAAACACCATATATTTT. Translation gives CASSSDLLLGNTIYF.